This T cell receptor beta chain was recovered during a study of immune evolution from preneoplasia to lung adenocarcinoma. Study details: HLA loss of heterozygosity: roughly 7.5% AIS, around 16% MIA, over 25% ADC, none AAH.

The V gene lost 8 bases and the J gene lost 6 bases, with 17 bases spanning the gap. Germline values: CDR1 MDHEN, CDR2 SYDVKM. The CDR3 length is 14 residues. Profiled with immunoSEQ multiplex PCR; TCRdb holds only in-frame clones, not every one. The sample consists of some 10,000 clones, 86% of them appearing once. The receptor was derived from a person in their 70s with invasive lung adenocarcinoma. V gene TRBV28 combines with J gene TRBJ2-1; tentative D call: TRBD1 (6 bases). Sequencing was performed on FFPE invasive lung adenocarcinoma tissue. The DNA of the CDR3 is TGTGCCAGCCGCCCAGGGGAGATACTCAATGAGCAGTTCTTC. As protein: CASRPGEILNEQFF.